The 24 T cell receptor beta chains in this list originate from one sample, sequenced in a study of blood T cell repertoires in COVID-19 (dated by TCRdb to 2020 to 2021). Libraries came from the immunoSEQ multiplex PCR assay. Drawn from immuneACCESS, this table holds only the in-frame rearrangements with V and J called that TCRdb kept. Clones are partly lost; checked studies trace under half to an unresolved V gene and leave the rest unexplained. The table for this sample lists 60,000 to 70,000 clones; roughly three quarters of them were counted only once. The top ten clones comprise around 6% of the sample. Sample: peripheral blood. These receptors originate from a woman in her 70s with acute or convalescent COVID-19.

V gene TRBV28 combines with J gene TRBJ2-6; perhaps TRBD1 as D (5 bases). This CDR3 comprises 17 residues. The germline CDR1 and CDR2 sequences are MDHEN and SYDVKM. Trimming shortened V by 6 bases and J by 2 bases, and 17 bases separated the two germline ends. The DNA of the CDR3 is TGTGCCAGCAGAACCTCCCCTCAGGGTACTGGGGCCAACGTCCTGACTTTC. Translating it yields CASRTSPQGTGANVLTF.

The chain is built from TRBV28 and TRBJ2-1; D may be TRBD1 (6 bases). The germline CDR1 and CDR2 sequences are MDHEN and SYDVKM. The ends were cut back, 2 bases at V and 15 bases at J, with 17 bases in the middle. This CDR3 has 13 amino acids. The CDR3 here is CASSLKLRTVAFF. CDR3 nucleotide sequence: TGTGCCAGCAGTTTAAAACTTAGGACAGTGGCGTTCTTC.

V usage is TRBV7-9 and J usage is TRBJ2-5, with D tentatively TRBD2 (5 bases). The V and J ends lost 6 bases and 2 bases respectively, with 10 bases between them. Germline V gives CDR1 SEHNR, CDR2 FQNEAQ (reference sequence). This CDR3 has 13 amino acids. As DNA, the CDR3 is TGTGCCAGCAGACCGAGCGGACAAGAGACCCAGTACTTC. Its translation: CASRPSGQETQYF.

This chain connects TRBV2 to TRBJ2-1, with TRBD2 matching over 9 bases. Losses at the gene ends were 2 bases for V and 3 bases for J; bases not matched to a gene: 5. The germline V gene encodes CDR1 SNHLY and CDR2 FYNNEI. The CDR3 totals 16 residues. For the CDR3, the DNA is TGTGCCAGCAGTGAACGGGCGCGGGGGGGCTACAATGAGCAGTTCTTC. This sequence encodes CASSERARGGYNEQFF. Filled out from reference TRBV2 and TRBJ2-1, the complete variable domain reads EPEVTQTPSHQVTQMGQEVILRCVPISNHLYFYWYRQILGQKVEFLVSFYNNEISEKSEIFDDQFSVERPDGSNFTLKIRSTKLEDSAMYFCASSERARGGYNEQFFGPGTRLTVL.

J is TRBJ1-2 and V is TRBV3-1 (or the pseudogene TRBV3-2), with TRBD1 matching 8 bases. The germline V gene has CDR1 LGHDT and CDR2 YNNKEL (reference sequence). The V segment lost 6 bases and the J segment 4 bases; nucleotides outside the gene matches: 7. The CDR3 is 14 residues long. The CDR3 DNA reads TGTGCCAGCAGACATGGACAGGGCTTCTATGGCTACACCTTC. It is translated as CASRHGQGFYGYTF.

This chain uses TRBV29-1 with TRBJ1-3, with D perhaps matching TRBD1 (6 bases). Trimming took 1 base from V and 8 from J, leaving 15 bases between them. CDR3 length equals 14 residues. From germline, CDR1 is SQVTM and CDR2 ANQGSEA. Written as DNA, the CDR3 is TGCAGCGTTGAAGGAGGACAGCGAGGGGACACCATATATTTT. This gives the protein CSVEGGQRGDTIYF.

This clone was seen a handful of times. The J gene is TRBJ1-2, the V gene TRBV27; D may be TRBD1 (6 bases). The germline V and J ends were trimmed by 3 bases and 5 bases, with 25 bases remaining between them. CDR1 and CDR2 from the germline V gene are MNHEY and SMNVEV (reference sequence). This CDR3 comprises 18 residues. CDR3 amino acids: CASSFSTDNFLGGYGYTF. The CDR3 DNA follows: TGTGCCAGCAGTTTTAGTACAGATAACTTCCTAGGGGGATATGGCTACACCTTC.

With regard to this clone: Other nucleotide sequences from this sample produce the same CDR3. The CDR3 nucleotides are TGTGCCACCAGTGATTCCGGGACAGATACGCAGTATTTT. It codes for CATSDSGTDTQYF. The rearrangement uses TRBV24-1 and TRBJ2-3; no definite D call. CDR3 length equals 13 residues. Trimming left V 2 bases short and J 3 bases short, with 5 bases between. CDR1 and CDR2 (germline): KGHDR, SFDVKD.

The chain couples TRBV14 to TRBJ1-2, with D perhaps matching TRBD1 (5 bases). Looked up from germline, CDR1 is SGHDN and CDR2 is FVKESK. The germline V and J ends were trimmed by 6 bases and 10 bases, with 15 bases remaining between them. CDR3 length equals 12 residues. CDR3 residues: CASSFQGFVYTF. The CDR3 DNA reads as TGTGCCAGCAGTTTCCAGGGCTTTGTCTACACCTTC.

The rearrangement uses TRBV28 and TRBJ1-2; TRBD1 matches at 7 bases. This CDR3 comprises 14 residues. CDR1 is MDHEN and CDR2 is SYDVKM in the germline V gene. Trimming at V came to 3 bases and at J to 7 bases, leaving 8 bases not matched to a gene. This CDR3 reads CASSFFDRVVGYTF. The CDR3 bases are TGTGCCAGCAGTTTTTTCGACAGGGTGGTTGGCTACACCTTC.

As for this clone: The same CDR3 arises from other DNA sequences in this sample as well. Here the CDR3 DNA reads TGTGCCAGCAGCTCCAAGGGTCTAGCGGGGGCTATCACAGATACGCAGTATTTT. Its protein product is CASSSKGLAGAITDTQYF. The gene calls are TRBV9 and TRBJ2-3; 10 bases are shared with TRBD2. The CDR3 is made up of 18 amino acids. Germline V gene lookup returns CDR1 SGDLS and CDR2 YYNGEE. The junction had 13 bases not matched to a gene; V was cut back by 4 bases and J by 2 bases.

This sequence joins TRBV28 and TRBJ1-3; D may be TRBD1 (5 bases). Germline CDR1 reads MDHEN; CDR2 reads SYDVKM. The CDR3 is made up of 13 amino acids. V lost 9 bases and J lost 2, with 11 bases in between. The CDR3 DNA reads as TGTGCCAGTATACGGGGGACTGGAAACACCATATATTTT. Its protein product is CASIRGTGNTIYF.

This clone was counted only a few times. The chain employs TRBV3-1 (or the pseudogene TRBV3-2) and TRBJ1-3, with TRBD1 identical over 8 bases. The length of the CDR3 is 18 residues. Germline trimming cut 2 bases from V and 4 bases from J; bases unmatched to any gene: 13. Germline V gene data show CDR1 as LGHDT and CDR2 as YNNKEL (reference sequence). This chain's CDR3 is CASSQYRATGAMGNTIYF. The CDR3 nucleotides are TGTGCCAGCAGCCAATATCGAGCGACAGGGGCAATGGGAAACACCATATATTTT.

V and J are TRBV2 and TRBJ1-1; TRBD1 matches 11 bases. The germline V gene encodes CDR1 SNHLY and CDR2 FYNNEI. This CDR3 has 13 amino acids. The ends lost 7 bases at V and 10 bases at J; junction bases unmatched: 8. CDR3 coding DNA: TGTGCCAGCACCGGGACAGGGGGGGGAGGAGCTTTCTTT. Translation gives CASTGTGGGGAFF.

This clone was found a few times. Other DNA sequences within the sample encode an identical CDR3. The chain joins TRBV5-4 to TRBJ2-5, with D possibly TRBD1 on 6 matching bases. The CDR3 loop spans 15 amino acids. Germline V gives CDR1 SGHNT, CDR2 YYREEE (reference sequence). Deletions cut 6 bases from V and 0 bases from J, with 15 bases between. The DNA of the CDR3 is TGTGCCAGCACCAGCCGGGACAATTACCAAGAGACCCAGTACTTC. It translates to CASTSRDNYQETQYF.

This chain links TRBV5-1 with TRBJ2-1; 9 nucleotides align to TRBD1. Trimming cost V 3 bases and J 9 bases; bases outside gene matches: 4. Germline V lookup: CDR1 SGHRS, CDR2 YFSETQ. CDR3 length: 13 amino acids. The CDR3 coding sequence is TGCGCCAGCAGCTATACAGGGGGCGGTGAGCAGTTCTTC. Amino acid sequence: CASSYTGGGEQFF.

This chain uses TRBV28 with TRBJ2-1; 8 bases agree with TRBD1. The V and J ends lost 6 bases and 8 bases, in that order; junction bases with no gene match: 6. Germline CDR1 reads MDHEN; CDR2 reads SYDVKM. This CDR3 has 13 residues. CDR3 sequence (DNA): TGTGCCAGCAGCAGACAGGGGCGGGATGAGCAGTTCTTC. Its translation is CASSRQGRDEQFF.

V gene TRBV3-1 (or the pseudogene TRBV3-2) combines with J gene TRBJ2-3; D may be TRBD1 (6 bases). Germline V gives CDR1 LGHDT, CDR2 YNNKEL (reference sequence). The CDR3 runs to 14 residues. The V end was cut by 3 bases, the J end by 4 bases, with 11 bases between. The CDR3 region is CASSHGPGADTQYF. The CDR3 coding sequence is TGTGCCAGCAGCCACGGGCCAGGGGCAGATACGCAGTATTTT.

The CDR3 coding sequence is TGTGCCAGCAGCCAAAGGGGGGGGGCTGAAGCTTTCTTT. This gives the protein CASSQRGGAEAFF. V usage is TRBV3-1 (or the pseudogene TRBV3-2) and J usage is TRBJ1-1; D may be TRBD1 (6 bases). Germline CDR1 and CDR2: LGHDT and YNNKEL (reference sequence). The V and J ends lost 2 bases and 6 bases respectively, with 10 bases between them. CDR3 length: 13 amino acids.

This chain connects TRBV6-2 or TRBV6-3 to TRBJ1-5, with 12 positions matching TRBD1. Trimming at V came to 6 bases and at J to 7 bases, leaving 10 bases not matched to a gene. The CDR3 runs to 16 residues. Germline V gene lookup returns CDR1 MNHEY and CDR2 SVGEGT. This CDR3 reads CASSMGRDRGRQPQHF. The CDR3 region has the DNA TGTGCCAGCAGCATGGGCCGGGACAGGGGGCGCCAGCCCCAGCATTTT.

The chain has TRBV3-1 (or the pseudogene TRBV3-2) and TRBJ1-4, with 10 bases matching TRBD1. Germline values: CDR1 LGHDT, CDR2 YNNKEL (reference sequence). This CDR3 region has 15 residues. The V segment lost 5 bases and the J segment 6 bases; nucleotides outside the gene matches: 6. For the CDR3, the DNA is TGTGCCAGCAGCGCCCGGACAGGGGGACATGAAAAACTGTTTTTT. It encodes CASSARTGGHEKLFF.

Written as DNA, the CDR3 is TGTGCCAGCAGCTTGCCAGGGGGGTCGGAAGCTTTCTTT. Residues: CASSLPGGSEAFF. V usage is TRBV5-6 and J usage is TRBJ1-1; 7 bases match TRBD1. CDR1 and CDR2 from the germline V gene are SGHDT and YYEEEE. This CDR3 spans 13 amino acids. The trim removed 1 base at V and 8 bases at J, leaving 5 bases unmatched. Using reference TRBV5-6 and TRBJ1-1 for the parts outside the CDR3, the full variable domain is DAGVTQSPTHLIKTRGQQVTLRCSPKSGHDTVSWYQQALGQGPQFIFQYYEEEERQRGNFPDRFSGHQFPNYSSELNVNALLLGDSALYLCASSLPGGSEAFFGQGTRLTVV.

The gene calls are TRBV29-1 and TRBJ2-1; TRBD2 matches at 10 bases. The V segment lost 5 bases and the J segment 4 bases; nucleotides outside the gene matches: 8. The CDR3 runs to 15 residues. Per the germline V gene, CDR1 is SQVTM and CDR2 is ANQGSEA. CDR3 sequence reads: CSVRAERGGYNEQFF. The DNA for the CDR3 is TGCAGCGTTCGTGCGGAGCGGGGGGGGTACAATGAGCAGTTCTTC.

The chain combines TRBV7-2 with TRBJ1-4; no firm D call. Germline assignment: CDR1 SGHTA and CDR2 FQGNSA. Trimming removed 0 bases at V and 7 bases at J, with 15 bases between. This CDR3 spans 16 amino acids. The CDR3 coding sequence is TGTGCCAGCAGCTTAGCTTCATGGGAAGGGAGTGAAAAACTGTTTTTT. Translated: CASSLASWEGSEKLFF.